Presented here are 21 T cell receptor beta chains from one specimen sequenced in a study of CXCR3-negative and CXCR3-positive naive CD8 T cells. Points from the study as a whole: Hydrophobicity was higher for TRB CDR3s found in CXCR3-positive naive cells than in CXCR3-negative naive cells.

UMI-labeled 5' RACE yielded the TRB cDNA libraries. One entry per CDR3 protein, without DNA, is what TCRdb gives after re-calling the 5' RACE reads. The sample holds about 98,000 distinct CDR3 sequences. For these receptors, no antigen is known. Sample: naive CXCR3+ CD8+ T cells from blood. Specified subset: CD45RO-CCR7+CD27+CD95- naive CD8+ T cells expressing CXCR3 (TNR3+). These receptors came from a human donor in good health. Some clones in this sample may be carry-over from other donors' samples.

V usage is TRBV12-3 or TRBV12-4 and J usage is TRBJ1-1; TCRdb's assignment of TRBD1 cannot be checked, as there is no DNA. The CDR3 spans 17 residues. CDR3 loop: CASSLISGQGAGTEAFF.

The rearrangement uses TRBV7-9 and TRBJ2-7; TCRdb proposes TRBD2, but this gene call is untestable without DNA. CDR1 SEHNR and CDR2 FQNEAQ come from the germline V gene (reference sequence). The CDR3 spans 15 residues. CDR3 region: CASSPGTSSTYEQYF.

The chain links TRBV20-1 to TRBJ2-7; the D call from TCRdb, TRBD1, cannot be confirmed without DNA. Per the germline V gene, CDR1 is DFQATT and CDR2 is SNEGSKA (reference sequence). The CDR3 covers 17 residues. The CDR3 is CSARVKDRTNLAYEQYF.

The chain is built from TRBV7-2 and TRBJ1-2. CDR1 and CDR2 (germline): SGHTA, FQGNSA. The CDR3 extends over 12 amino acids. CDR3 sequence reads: CASSAEGYGYTF.

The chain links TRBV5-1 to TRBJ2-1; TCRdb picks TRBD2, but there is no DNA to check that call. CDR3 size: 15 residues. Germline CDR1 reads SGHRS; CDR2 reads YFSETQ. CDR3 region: CASSEGLAGRNEQFF.

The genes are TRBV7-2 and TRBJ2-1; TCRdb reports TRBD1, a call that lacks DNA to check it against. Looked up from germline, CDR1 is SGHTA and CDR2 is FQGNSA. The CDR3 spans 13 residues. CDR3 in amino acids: CASSPGTANEQFF.

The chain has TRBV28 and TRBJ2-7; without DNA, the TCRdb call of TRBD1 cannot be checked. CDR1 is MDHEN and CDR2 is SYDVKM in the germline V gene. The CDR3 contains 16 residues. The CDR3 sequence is CASSPPSRSSSYEQYF. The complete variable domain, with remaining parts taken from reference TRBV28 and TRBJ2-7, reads DVKVTQSSRYLVKRTGEKVFLECVQDMDHENMFWYRQDPGLGLRLIYFSYDVKMKEKGDIPEGYSVSREKKERFSLILESASTNQTSMYLCASSPPSRSSSYEQYFGPGTRLTVT.

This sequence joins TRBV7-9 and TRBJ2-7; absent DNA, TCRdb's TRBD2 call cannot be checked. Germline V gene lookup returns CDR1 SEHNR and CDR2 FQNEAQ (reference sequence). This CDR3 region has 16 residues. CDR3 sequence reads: CASSPEGGQSYYEQYF.

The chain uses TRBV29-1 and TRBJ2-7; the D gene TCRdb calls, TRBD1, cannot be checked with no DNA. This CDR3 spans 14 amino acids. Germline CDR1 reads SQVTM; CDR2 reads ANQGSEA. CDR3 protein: CSVDLGTGIYEQYF.

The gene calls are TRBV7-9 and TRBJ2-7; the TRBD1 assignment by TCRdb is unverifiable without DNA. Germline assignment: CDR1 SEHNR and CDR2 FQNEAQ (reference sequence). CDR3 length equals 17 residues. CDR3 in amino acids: CASSQQDSETRGYEQYF.

This CDR3 reads CASSLGSGGPYEQYF. The chain links TRBV7-2 to TRBJ2-7; absent DNA, TCRdb's TRBD2 call cannot be checked. Per the germline V gene, CDR1 is SGHTA and CDR2 is FQGNSA. The CDR3 has 15 residues.

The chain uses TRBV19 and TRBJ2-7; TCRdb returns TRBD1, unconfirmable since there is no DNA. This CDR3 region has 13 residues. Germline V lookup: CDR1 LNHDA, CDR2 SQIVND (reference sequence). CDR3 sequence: CASSEHGYSEQYF. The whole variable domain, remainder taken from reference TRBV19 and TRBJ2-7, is DGGITQSPKYLFRKEGQNVTLSCEQNLNHDAMYWYRQDPGQGLRLIYYSQIVNDFQKGDIAEGYSVSREKKESFPLTVTSAQKNPTAFYLCASSEHGYSEQYFGPGTRLTVT.

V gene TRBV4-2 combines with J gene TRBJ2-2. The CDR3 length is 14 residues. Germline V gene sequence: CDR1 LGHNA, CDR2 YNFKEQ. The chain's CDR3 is CASSQVENTGELFF.

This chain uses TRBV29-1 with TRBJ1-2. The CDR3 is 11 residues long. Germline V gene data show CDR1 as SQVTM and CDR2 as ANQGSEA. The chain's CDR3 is CSVDSLYGYTF.

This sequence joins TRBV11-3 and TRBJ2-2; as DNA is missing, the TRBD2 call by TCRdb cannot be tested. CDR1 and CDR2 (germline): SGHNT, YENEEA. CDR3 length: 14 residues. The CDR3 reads CASSFSGVTGELFF.

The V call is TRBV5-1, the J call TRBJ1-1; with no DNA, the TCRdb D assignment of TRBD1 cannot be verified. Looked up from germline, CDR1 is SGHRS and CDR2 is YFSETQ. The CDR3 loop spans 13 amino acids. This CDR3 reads CASGGLVNTEAFF.

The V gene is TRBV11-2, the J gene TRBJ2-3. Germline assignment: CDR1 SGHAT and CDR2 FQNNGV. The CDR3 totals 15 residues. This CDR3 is CASSSSGVSTDTQYF.

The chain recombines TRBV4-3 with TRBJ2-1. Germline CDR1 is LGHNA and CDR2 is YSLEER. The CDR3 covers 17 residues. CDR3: CASSRPTDGRTANEQFF.

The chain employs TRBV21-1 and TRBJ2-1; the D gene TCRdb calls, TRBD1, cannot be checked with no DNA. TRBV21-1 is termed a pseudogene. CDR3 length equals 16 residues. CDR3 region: CASILWAPCSYNEQFF.

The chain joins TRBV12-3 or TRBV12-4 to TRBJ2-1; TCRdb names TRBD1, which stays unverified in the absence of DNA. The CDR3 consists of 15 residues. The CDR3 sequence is CASSPGQGGGNEQFF.

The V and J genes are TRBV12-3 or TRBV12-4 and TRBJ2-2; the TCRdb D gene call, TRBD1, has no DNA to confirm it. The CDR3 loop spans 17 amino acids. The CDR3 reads CASSVLTGTGEAGELFF.